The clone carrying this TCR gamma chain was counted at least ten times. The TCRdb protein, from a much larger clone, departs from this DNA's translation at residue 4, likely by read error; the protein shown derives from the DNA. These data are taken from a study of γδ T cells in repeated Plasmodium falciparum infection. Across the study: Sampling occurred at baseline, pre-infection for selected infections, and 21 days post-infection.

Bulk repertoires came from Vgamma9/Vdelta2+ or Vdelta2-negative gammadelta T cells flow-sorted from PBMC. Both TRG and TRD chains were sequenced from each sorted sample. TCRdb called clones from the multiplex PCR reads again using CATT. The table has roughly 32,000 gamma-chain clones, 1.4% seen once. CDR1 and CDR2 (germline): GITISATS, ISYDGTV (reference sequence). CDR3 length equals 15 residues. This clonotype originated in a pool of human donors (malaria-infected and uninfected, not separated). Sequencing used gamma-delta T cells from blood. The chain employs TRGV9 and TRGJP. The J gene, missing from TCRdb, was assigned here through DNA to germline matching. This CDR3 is CALREDPLGKKIKVF. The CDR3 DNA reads TGTGCCTTGCGGGAGGACCCGTTGGGCAAAAAAATCAAGGTATTT.